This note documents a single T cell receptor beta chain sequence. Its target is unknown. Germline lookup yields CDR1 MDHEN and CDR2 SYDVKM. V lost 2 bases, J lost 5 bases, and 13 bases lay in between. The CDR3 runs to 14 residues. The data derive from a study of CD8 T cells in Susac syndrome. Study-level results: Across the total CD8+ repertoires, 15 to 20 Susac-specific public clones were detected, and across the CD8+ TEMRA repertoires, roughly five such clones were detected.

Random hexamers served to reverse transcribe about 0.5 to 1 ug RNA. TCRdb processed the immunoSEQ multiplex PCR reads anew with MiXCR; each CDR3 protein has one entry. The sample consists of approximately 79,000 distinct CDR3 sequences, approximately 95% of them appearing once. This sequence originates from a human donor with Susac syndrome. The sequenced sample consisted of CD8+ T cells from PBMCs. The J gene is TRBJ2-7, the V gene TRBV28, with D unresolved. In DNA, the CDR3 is TGTGCCAGCAGTTTACCTCCCCCAGGAGACGAGCAGTACTTC. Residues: CASSLPPPGDEQYF.